These 10 T cell receptor beta chains originate from one sample sequenced in a study of regulatory T cells in long-lasting Graves disease. The authors built TCR beta libraries using iRepertoire HTBI primers and Arm-PCR of CDR3 regions. TCRdb ran MiXCR on the multiplex PCR reads and lists one entry per CDR3 protein. The data show about 240,000 distinct CDR3 sequences, around 20% seen once. As for time point: newly diagnosed GD, antithyroid drugs for less than 3 months. The TCR library was prepared using RNA isolated from PBMCs. The specimen comprised peripheral blood mononuclear cells (PBMCs), sampled at new diagnosis, from a patient treated with antithyroid drugs. Every receptor here comes from a female donor with Graves disease.

This clonotype was found many times. The chain uses TRBV20-1 and TRBJ1-1; 9 bases are a match to TRBD1. There are 14 residues in the CDR3. The germline V gene encodes CDR1 DFQATT and CDR2 SNEGSKA (reference sequence). V lost 1 base and J lost 4; bases outside the gene matches: 4. The CDR3 DNA reads as TGCAGTGCTAGAGCCGGGACAGGGTTCACTGAAGCTTTCTTT. It encodes CSARAGTGFTEAFF.

In its sample, this clonotype was seen many times. The chain carries TRBV20-1 and TRBJ2-1, with 8 bases aligning to TRBD1. Germline CDR1 DFQATT, CDR2 SNEGSKA (reference sequence). V shed 5 bases and J 6 bases; nucleotides not matched to a gene: 9. This CDR3 comprises 14 residues. The CDR3 DNA is TGCAGTGCTGTCTGGGGACAGGTTGGCAATGAGCAGTTCTTC. It codes for CSAVWGQVGNEQFF.

This clonotype has at least ten counts. The chain links TRBV28 to TRBJ2-3; D may match TRBD1 or TRBD2 (6 bases each). CDR3 length equals 14 residues. Germline V lookup: CDR1 MDHEN, CDR2 SYDVKM. V was trimmed by 8 bases and J by 6 bases, leaving 18 bases between them. CDR3 residues: CASGGLSSRDTQYF. CDR3 DNA sequence: TGTGCCAGCGGGGGGCTCTCATCTCGGGATACGCAGTATTTT.

This clonotype was recorded many times. V is TRBV3-1 and J is TRBJ1-1; D may be TRBD1 (6 bases). The CDR3 runs to 16 residues. From germline, CDR1 is LGHDT and CDR2 YNNKEL (reference sequence). V was shortened by 1 base and J by 4 bases, with 16 bases between the two germline ends. The CDR3 DNA is TGTGCCAGCAGCCAAGGGGATCGGGGGGGCGGCACTGAAGCTTTCTTT. Translation: CASSQGDRGGGTEAFF.

There are many counts of this clonotype. The chain uses TRBV12-3 or TRBV12-4 and TRBJ1-2; D gene uncertain. Trimming took off 3 bases at V and 6 bases at J, with 8 bases between the two ends. This CDR3 has 12 residues. CDR3 sequence (DNA): TGTGCCAGCAGTTTTCGGCAGGATGGCTACACCTTC. Translating gives CASSFRQDGYTF.

This chain joins TRBV6-9 and TRBJ2-5; TRBD2 is a possible D gene (7 bases). The CDR3 has 16 amino acids. CDR1 and CDR2 from the germline V gene are MNHGY and SVAAGI. V lost 3 bases and J lost 1, with 15 bases in between. CDR3 in DNA: TGTGCCAGCAGTTACAACAGGGACTACGTCCAAGAGACCCAGTACTTC. The encoded protein is CASSYNRDYVQETQYF.

In this sample, this clonotype turned up many times. The chain couples TRBV20-1 to TRBJ2-7, with D hard to call. The CDR3 spans 13 residues. V was clipped by 0 bases and J by 4 bases, with 10 bases between them. In germline, CDR1 is DFQATT, CDR2 SNEGSKA (reference sequence). CDR3 nucleotides: TGCAGTGCTAGAGAGGGGATGGGTTACGAGCAGTACTTC. As protein: CSAREGMGYEQYF.

This clonotype was found many times. V is TRBV18 and J is TRBJ2-5, with D possibly TRBD2 on 5 matching bases. V was trimmed by 2 bases and J by 3 bases, leaving 10 bases between them. Germline V lookup: CDR1 KGHSH, CDR2 LQKENI. CDR3 length: 14 residues. Written as DNA, the CDR3 is TGTGCCAGCTCACCAGGCCTAGCAAAAGAGACCCAGTACTTC. Amino acids: CASSPGLAKETQYF.

The J gene is TRBJ2-2, the V gene TRBV19; 9 bases fit TRBD1. The CDR3 is 14 residues long. Germline lookup yields CDR1 LNHDA and CDR2 SQIVND (reference sequence). With 10 bases clipped from V and 4 bases from J, the junction kept 7 bases outside the gene matches. CDR3: CAIKGQGGTGELFF. The CDR3 nucleotides are TGTGCCATCAAGGGACAGGGAGGCACCGGGGAGCTGTTTTTT.

This clonotype appeared many times. The chain couples TRBV5-1 to TRBJ2-1; TRBD2 matches 16 bases. Germline assignment: CDR1 SGHRS and CDR2 YFSETQ. V lost 4 bases to trimming and J lost 5 bases; unmatched junction nucleotides: 6. The CDR3 totals 17 residues. As DNA, the CDR3 is TGCGCCAGCAGCCGGGGGACTAGCGGGAGGGGGAACAATGAGCAGTTCTTC. It is translated as CASSRGTSGRGNNEQFF.